This TCR beta chain was captured in a study of T cells in Graves' hyperthyroidism and ophthalmopathy. At the level of the study: Peripheral blood was drawn at first diagnosis, prior to all treatment.

There are many counts of this clonotype. Germline loops: CDR1 ENHRY, CDR2 SYGVKD. V lost 4 bases and J lost 1, with 10 bases in between. The length of the CDR3 is 14 residues. TCR beta CDR3 region amplification was performed from RNA transcripts. TCR CDR3 underwent first-round RT-PCR with the HTBI primer set. One entry per CDR3 protein results from TCRdb running MiXCR on the multiplex PCR reads. Of around 350,000 distinct CDR3 sequences in the sample, roughly 15% were seen once. In the ophthalmopathy cohort, Clinical Activity Score was at least 3, NOSPECS grade at least 4, and duration under 3 months. Not enrolled were patients with uncontrolled infection, other autoimmune disease, pregnancy or lactation. Diagnosis rested on symptoms, serum thyroxine and TRAb, thyroid ultrasound, and orbital computed tomography.

This sequence was found in a woman aged 25 to 39 with Graves' ophthalmopathy. Sequencing was carried out using blood. The rearrangement links TRBV10-3 to TRBJ1-1; no clear D. The CDR3 loop is CAISAALSNTEAFF. The CDR3, as DNA: TGTGCCATCAGTGCAGCACTCTCGAACACTGAAGCTTTCTTT.